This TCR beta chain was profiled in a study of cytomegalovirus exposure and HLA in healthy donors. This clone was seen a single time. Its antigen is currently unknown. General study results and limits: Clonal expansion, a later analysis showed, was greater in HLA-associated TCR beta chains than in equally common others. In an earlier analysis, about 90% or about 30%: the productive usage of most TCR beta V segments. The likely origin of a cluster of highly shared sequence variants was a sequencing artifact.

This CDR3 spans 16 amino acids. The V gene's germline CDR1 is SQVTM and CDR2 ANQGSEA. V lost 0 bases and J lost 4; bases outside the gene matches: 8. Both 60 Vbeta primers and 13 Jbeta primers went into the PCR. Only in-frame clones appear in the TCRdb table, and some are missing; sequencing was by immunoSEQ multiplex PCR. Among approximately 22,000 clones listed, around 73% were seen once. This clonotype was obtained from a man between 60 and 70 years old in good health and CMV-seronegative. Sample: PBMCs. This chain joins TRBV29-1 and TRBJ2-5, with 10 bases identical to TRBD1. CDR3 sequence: CSVEEDRTGGLETQYF. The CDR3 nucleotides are TGCAGCGTTGAAGAGGATAGGACAGGGGGATTAGAGACCCAGTACTTC. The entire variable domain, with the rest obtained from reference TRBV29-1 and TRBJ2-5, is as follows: SAVISQKPSRDICQRGTSLTIQCQVDSQVTMMFWYRQQPGQSLTLIATANQGSEATYESGFVIDKFPISRPNLTFSTLTVSNMSPEDSSIYLCSVEEDRTGGLETQYFGPGTRLLVL.